This TCR beta chain comes out of a study of T cells after yellow fever vaccination. Background on the study: Fractions containing few cells were prepared with SMART-Seq v4 Ultra Low Input.

Production of TCR cDNA was by 5'RACE template switching, which also added a universal primer site and UMIs. TCRdb analysed the 5' RACE reads with MiXCR anew, one entry per CDR3 protein. The sample has a few hundred thousand distinct CDR3 sequences, roughly 8.7% seen once; the top ten hold around 17%. The germline V gene encodes CDR1 MNHEY and CDR2 SVGAGI. V lost 4 bases to trimming and J lost 0 bases; unmatched junction nucleotides: 11. The length of the CDR3 is 19 residues. Study findings and constraints: Clones that expanded after primary vaccination mostly reappeared after the booster (roughly 97% CD4, approximately 87% CD8).

Only a few counts were recorded for this clonotype. Its antigen is not identified. The receptor was isolated from a man younger than 35 who received the YFV17D yellow fever vaccine. The sample was PBMCs, taken on the day of the first yellow fever vaccination. The genes are TRBV6-5 and TRBJ1-4; 10 bases are a match to TRBD1. The CDR3 region is CASSSGTGDSPSTNEKLFF. CDR3 nucleotides: TGTGCCAGCAGTTCCGGGACAGGGGATTCCCCTTCAACTAATGAAAAACTGTTTTTT.